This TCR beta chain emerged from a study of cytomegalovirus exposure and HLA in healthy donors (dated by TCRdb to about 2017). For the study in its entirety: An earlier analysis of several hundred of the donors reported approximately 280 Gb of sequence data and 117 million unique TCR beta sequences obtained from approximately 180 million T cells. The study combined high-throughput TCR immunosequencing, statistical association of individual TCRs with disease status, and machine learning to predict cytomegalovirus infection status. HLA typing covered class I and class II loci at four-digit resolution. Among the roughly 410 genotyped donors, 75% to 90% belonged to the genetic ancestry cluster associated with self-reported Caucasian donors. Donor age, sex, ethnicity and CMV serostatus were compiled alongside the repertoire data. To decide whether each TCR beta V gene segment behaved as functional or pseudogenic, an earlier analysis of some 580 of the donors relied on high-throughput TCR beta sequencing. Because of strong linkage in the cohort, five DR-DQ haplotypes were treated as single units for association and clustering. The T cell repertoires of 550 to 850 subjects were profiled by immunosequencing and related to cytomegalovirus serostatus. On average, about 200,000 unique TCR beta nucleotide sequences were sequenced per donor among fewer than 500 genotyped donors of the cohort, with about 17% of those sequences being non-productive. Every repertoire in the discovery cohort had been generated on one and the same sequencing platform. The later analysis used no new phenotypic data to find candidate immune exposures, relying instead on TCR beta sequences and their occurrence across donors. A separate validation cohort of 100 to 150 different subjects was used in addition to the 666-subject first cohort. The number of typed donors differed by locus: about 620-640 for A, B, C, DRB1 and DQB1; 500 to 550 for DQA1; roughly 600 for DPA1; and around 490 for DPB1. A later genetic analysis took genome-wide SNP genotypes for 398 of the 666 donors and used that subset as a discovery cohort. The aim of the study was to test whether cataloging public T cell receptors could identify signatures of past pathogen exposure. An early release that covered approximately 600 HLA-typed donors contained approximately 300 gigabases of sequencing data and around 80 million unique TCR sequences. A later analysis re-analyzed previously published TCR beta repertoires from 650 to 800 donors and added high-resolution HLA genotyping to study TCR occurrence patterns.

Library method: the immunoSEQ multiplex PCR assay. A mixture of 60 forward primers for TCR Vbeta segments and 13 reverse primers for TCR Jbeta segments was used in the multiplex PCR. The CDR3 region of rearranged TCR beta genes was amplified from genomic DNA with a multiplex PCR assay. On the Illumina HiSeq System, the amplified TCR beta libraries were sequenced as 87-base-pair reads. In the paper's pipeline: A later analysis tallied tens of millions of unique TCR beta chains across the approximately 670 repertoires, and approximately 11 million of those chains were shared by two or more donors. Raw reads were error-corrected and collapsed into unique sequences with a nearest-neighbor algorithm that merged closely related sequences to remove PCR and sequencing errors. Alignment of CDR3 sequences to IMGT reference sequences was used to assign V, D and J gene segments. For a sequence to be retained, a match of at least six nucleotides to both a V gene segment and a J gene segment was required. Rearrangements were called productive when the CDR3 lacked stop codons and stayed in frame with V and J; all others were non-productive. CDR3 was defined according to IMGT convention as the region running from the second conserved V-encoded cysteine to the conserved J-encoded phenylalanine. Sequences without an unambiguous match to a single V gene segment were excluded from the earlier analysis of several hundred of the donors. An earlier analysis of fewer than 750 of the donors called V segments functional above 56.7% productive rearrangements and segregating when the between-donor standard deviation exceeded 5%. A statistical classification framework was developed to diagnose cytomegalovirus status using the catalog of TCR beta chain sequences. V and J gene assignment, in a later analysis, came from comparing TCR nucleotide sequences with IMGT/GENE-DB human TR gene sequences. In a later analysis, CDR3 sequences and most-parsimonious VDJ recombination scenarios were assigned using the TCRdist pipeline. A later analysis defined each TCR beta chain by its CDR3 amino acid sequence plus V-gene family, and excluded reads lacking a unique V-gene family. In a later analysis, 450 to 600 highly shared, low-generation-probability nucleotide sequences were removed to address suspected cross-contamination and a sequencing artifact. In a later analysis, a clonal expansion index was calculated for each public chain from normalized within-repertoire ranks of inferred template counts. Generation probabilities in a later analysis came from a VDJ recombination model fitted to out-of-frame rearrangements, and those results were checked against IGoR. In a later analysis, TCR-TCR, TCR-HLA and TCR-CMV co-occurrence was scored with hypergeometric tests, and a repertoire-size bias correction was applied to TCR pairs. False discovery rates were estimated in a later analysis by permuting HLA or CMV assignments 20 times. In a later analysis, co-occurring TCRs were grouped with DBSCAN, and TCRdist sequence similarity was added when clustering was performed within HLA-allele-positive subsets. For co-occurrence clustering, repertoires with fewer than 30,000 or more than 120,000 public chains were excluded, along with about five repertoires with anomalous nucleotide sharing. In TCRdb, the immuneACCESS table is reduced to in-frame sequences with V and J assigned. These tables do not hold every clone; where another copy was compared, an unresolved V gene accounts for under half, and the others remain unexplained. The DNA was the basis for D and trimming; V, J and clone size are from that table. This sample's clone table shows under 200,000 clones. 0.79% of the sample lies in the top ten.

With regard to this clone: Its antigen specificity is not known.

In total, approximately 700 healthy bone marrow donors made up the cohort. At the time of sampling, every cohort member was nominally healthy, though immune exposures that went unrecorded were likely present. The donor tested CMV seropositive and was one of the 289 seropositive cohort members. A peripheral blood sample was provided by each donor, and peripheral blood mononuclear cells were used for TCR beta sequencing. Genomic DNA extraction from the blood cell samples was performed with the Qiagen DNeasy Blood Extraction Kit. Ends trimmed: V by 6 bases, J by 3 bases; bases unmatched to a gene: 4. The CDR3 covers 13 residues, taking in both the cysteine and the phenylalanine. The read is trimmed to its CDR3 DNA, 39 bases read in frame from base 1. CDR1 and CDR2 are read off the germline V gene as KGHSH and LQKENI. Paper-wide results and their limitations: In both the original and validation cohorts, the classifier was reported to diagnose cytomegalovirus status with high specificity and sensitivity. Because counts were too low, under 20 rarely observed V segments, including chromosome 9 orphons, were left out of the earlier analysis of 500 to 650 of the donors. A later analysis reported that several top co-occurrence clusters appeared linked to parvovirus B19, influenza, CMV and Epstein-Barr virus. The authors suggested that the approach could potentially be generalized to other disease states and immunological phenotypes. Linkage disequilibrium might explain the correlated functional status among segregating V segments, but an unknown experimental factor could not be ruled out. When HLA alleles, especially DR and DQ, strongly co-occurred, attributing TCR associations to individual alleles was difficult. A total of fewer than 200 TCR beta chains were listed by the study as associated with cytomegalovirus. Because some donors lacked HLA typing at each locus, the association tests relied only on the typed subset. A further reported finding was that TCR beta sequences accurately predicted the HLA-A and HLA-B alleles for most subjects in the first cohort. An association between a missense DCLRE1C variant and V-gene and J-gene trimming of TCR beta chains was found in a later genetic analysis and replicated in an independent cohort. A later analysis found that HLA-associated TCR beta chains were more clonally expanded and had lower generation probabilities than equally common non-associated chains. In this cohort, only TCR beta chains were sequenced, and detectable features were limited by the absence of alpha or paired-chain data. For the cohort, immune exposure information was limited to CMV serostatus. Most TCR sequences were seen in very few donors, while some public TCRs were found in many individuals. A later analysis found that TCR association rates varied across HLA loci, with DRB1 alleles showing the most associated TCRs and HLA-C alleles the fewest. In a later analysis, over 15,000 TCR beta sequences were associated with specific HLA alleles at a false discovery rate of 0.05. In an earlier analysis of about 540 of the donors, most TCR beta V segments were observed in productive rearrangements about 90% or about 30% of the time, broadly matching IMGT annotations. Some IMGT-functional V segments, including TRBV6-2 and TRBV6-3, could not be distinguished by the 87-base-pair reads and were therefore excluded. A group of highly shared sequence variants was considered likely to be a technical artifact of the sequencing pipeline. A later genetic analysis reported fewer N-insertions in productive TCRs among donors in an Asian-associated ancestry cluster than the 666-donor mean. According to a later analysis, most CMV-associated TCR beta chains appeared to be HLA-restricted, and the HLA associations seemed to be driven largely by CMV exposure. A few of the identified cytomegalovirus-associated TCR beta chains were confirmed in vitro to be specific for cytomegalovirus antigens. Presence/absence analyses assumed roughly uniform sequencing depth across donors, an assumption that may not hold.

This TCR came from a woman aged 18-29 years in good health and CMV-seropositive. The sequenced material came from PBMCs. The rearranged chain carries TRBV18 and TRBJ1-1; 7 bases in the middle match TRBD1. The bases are TGTGCCAGCTCCCTAGACAGGGACACTGAAGCTTTCTTT. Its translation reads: CASSLDRDTEAFF.